These 2 T cell receptor beta chains were all obtained from the same sample, sequenced in a study of shared clonotypes between healthy human individuals. Libraries were prepared by immunoSEQ multiplex PCR; TCRdb keeps only in-frame clonotypes and omits some of them. The sample holds roughly 1 million clones, more than 60% seen once. Sample: memory CD4+ T cells sorted from blood. The subset is: CD45RA-negative fraction. The receptor source for this set is a man aged 18 to 30 in good health.

This clone appeared many times. The chain links TRBV7-6 to TRBJ2-5, with D possibly TRBD2 on 7 matching bases. Germline CDR1 reads SGHVS; CDR2 reads FNYEAQ. The CDR3 runs 12 residues. V was trimmed by 5 bases and J by 5 bases, leaving 9 bases between them. The CDR3 loop is CASSEGGETQYF. CDR3 in DNA: TGTGCCAGCAGCGAGGGGGGGGAGACCCAGTACTTC.

This chain connects TRBV28 to TRBJ1-1; D unclear. Germline V lookup: CDR1 MDHEN, CDR2 SYDVKM. The germline V and J ends were trimmed by 3 bases and 11 bases, with 10 bases remaining between them. The CDR3 spans 11 residues. CDR3 residues: CASSFGPLAFF. The CDR3 nucleotides read TGTGCCAGCAGTTTTGGACCGTTGGCTTTCTTT.